The 14 T cell receptor beta chains below were found in one sample sequenced in a study of cytomegalovirus exposure and HLA in healthy donors. Vbeta (60) and Jbeta (13) primers were used in the PCR. Measured with immunoSEQ multiplex PCR; TCRdb has only the in-frame clones, and not every one. Here the sample table reports 85,000 to 90,000 clones. Sequenced: PBMCs. The receptors were gathered from a man aged 50 or older in good health and CMV-seropositive.

J is TRBJ1-2 and V is TRBV6-1, with TRBD1 matching over 8 bases. The ends lost 7 bases at V and 2 bases at J; junction bases unmatched: 3. Germline values: CDR1 MNHNS, CDR2 SASEGT. This CDR3 has 13 amino acids. The CDR3 DNA follows: TGTGCCAGCAAGACAGGGGTGAACTATGGCTACACCTTC. It yields the protein CASKTGVNYGYTF.

The CDR3 reads CASSVATGLATGELFF. The CDR3 DNA is TGTGCCAGCAGCGTAGCTACGGGACTAGCGACCGGGGAGCTGTTTTTT. This chain uses TRBV9 with TRBJ2-2; TRBD2 aligns across 10 bases. The germline CDR1 and CDR2 sequences are SGDLS and YYNGEE. The CDR3 is 16 amino acids. Unmatched junction bases numbered 4, after V lost 0 bases and J lost 5 bases.

The chain combines TRBV30 with TRBJ1-1; D is undetermined. CDR3 length: 13 residues. The V and J ends lost 0 bases and 5 bases respectively, with 10 bases between them. CDR1 is GTSNPN and CDR2 is SVGIG in the germline V gene (reference sequence). This CDR3 reads CAWSVLRGTEAFF. CDR3 nucleotides: TGTGCCTGGAGTGTACTGAGAGGAACTGAAGCTTTCTTT. The full variable domain, its missing parts supplied by reference TRBV30 and TRBJ1-1, is SQTIHQWPATLVQPVGSPLSLECTVEGTSNPNLYWYRQAAGRGLQLLFYSVGIGQISSEVPQNLSASRPQDRQFILSSKKLLLSDSGFYLCAWSVLRGTEAFFGQGTRLTVV.

As regards this clone: An end of the junction differs from the germline gene, which may be a read error. CDR3: CATQEGTGAFF. The CDR3 DNA is TGTGCTACACAGGAAGGGACTGGAGCTTTCTTT. The genes are TRBV7-9 and TRBJ1-1, with TRBD1 as a possible D gene (5 bases). This CDR3 has 11 amino acids. Germline assignment: CDR1 SEHNR and CDR2 FQNEAQ (reference sequence).

In DNA, the CDR3 is TGTGCCAGCAGCCGTAGCGGGAGAAGCGGGGAGCTGTTTTTT. This translates into CASSRSGRSGELFF. This rearrangement joins TRBV7-9 to TRBJ2-2, with 9 positions matching TRBD2. V lost 5 bases, J lost 7 bases, and 5 bases stayed unmatched. Germline CDR1 and CDR2: SEHNR and FQNEAQ (reference sequence). The CDR3 consists of 14 residues.

The chain employs TRBV30 and TRBJ1-2, with a weak D call TRBD1 (6 bases). This CDR3 region has 13 residues. V was trimmed by 3 bases and J by 7 bases, leaving 15 bases between them. Germline CDR1 is GTSNPN and CDR2 is SVGIG (reference sequence). The CDR3 coding sequence is TGTGCCTGGAGCCCTGCGGGGGCGCTTGGCTACACCTTC. This codes for CAWSPAGALGYTF.

The gene calls are TRBV25-1 and TRBJ1-5; D is ambiguous. CDR3 size: 14 residues. Trimming stripped 5 bases from V and 7 bases from J, with 15 bases between. Germline-derived CDR1 and CDR2 are MGHDK and SYGVNS. The CDR3 bases are TGTGCCAGCAGTCTTCCGGAGGCAAGACAGCCCCAGCATTTT. Translation gives CASSLPEARQPQHF.

The chain links TRBV10-3 to TRBJ1-1; D is undetermined. The CDR3 spans 14 residues. Germline values: CDR1 ENHRY, CDR2 SYGVKD. Trimming took 7 bases from V and 3 from J, leaving 15 bases between them. CDR3 in amino acids: CAITLSGSDTEAFF. The CDR3 DNA sequence: TGTGCCATCACCCTTTCCGGGTCGGACACTGAAGCTTTCTTT.

The chain combines TRBV6-5 with TRBJ2-1; 8 positions match TRBD1. With 0 bases clipped from V and 9 bases from J, the junction kept 7 bases outside the gene matches. The germline gives CDR1 MNHEY, CDR2 SVGAGI. This CDR3 contains 15 residues. CDR3 loop: CASSYSDPGGGEQFF. The CDR3 nucleotides are TGTGCCAGCAGTTACTCGGACCCAGGGGGCGGTGAGCAGTTCTTC.

CDR3: CASSLALAGGADTQYF. Written as DNA, the CDR3 is TGCGCCAGCAGCTTGGCTCTAGCGGGAGGAGCAGATACGCAGTATTTT. The V call is TRBV5-1, the J call TRBJ2-3; TRBD2 aligns across 11 bases. V was pared by 0 bases and J by 4 bases, with 4 bases of the junction left unmatched. This CDR3 spans 16 amino acids. Germline V gene lookup returns CDR1 SGHRS and CDR2 YFSETQ. Based on the CDR3 plus reference TRBV5-1 and TRBJ2-3, the full variable domain is KAGVTQTPRYLIKTRGQQVTLSCSPISGHRSVSWYQQTPGQGLQFLFEYFSETQRNKGNFPGRFSGRQFSNSRSEMNVSTLELGDSALYLCASSLALAGGADTQYFGPGTRLTVL.

The V call is TRBV6-5, the J call TRBJ2-4, with TRBD2 identical over 7 bases. Unmatched junction bases numbered 7, after V lost 0 bases and J lost 14 bases. This CDR3 has 13 residues. Per the germline V gene, CDR1 is MNHEY and CDR2 is SVGAGI. The DNA for the CDR3 is TGTGCCAGCAGTTACTCCAGCGGGGAGAAAGAGTACTTC. Translated: CASSYSSGEKEYF.

The V call is TRBV30, the J call TRBJ2-5, with D perhaps TRBD2 (5 bases). Trimming stripped 0 bases from V and 7 bases from J, with 15 bases between. From germline, CDR1 is GTSNPN and CDR2 SVGIG (reference sequence). The length of the CDR3 is 14 residues. In DNA form, the CDR3 reads TGTGCCTGGAGTGTACGGGATAGGAGAGGGACCCAGTACTTC. As protein: CAWSVRDRRGTQYF.

This rearrangement joins TRBV5-4 to TRBJ2-1; weak D call: TRBD2 (5 bases). The germline CDR1 and CDR2 sequences are SGHNT and YYREEE (reference sequence). The CDR3 contains 15 residues. With 0 bases removed from V and 7 bases from J, the gap between germline ends came to 14 bases. CDR3 sequence reads: CASSLGGVYWNEQFF. The CDR3, as DNA: TGTGCCAGCAGCTTGGGGGGAGTTTACTGGAATGAGCAGTTCTTC.

The chain recombines TRBV19 with TRBJ2-5; 7 bases map to TRBD1. The CDR3 contains 14 residues. The germline V gene encodes CDR1 LNHDA and CDR2 SQIVND (reference sequence). Trimming removed 3 bases from V and 1 base from J; junction bases left unmatched: 2. The CDR3: CASSMGDSQETQYF. CDR3 nucleotides: TGTGCCAGTAGTATGGGGGACAGCCAAGAGACCCAGTACTTC.